This T cell receptor (beta chain) derives from a study of CD8 T cells in ankylosing spondylitis. TCRdb reanalysed the 5' RACE reads using MiXCR and keeps one entry per CDR3 protein. The sample contains around 130,000 distinct CDR3 sequences, around 9.3% of which appear only once. In this sample, this clonotype turned up a few times. At one boundary the junction diverges from the germline segment, which might be a read error. Sample: blood, either unsorted or a sorted T cell fraction (not recorded which). This sequence was found in a male donor with ankylosing spondylitis or in good health (not recorded which).

CDR3 amino acids: CSARAPGTGKNSQYF. The CDR3 region has the DNA TGCAGTGCTAGAGCTCCCGGGACTGGTAAAAACAGTCAGTACTTC. The rearrangement uses TRBV20-1 and TRBJ2-4; maybe TRBD2 (6 bases). This CDR3 has 15 amino acids. CDR1 DFQATT and CDR2 SNEGSKA come from the germline V gene (reference sequence).